This TCR beta chain comes out of a study of early T cells in non-severe SARS-CoV-2 infection. On the study more broadly: With bulk RNA from unsorted whole blood as input, sequencing yielded unpaired chains.

This clonotype has ten or more counts. Unique molecular identifiers were affixed to single, distinct cDNA molecules. TCRdb independently ran MiXCR on the 5' RACE reads; one entry per CDR3 protein. The sample carries more than 25,000 distinct CDR3 sequences, 5.5% to 6% recorded once. The sequenced material came from whole blood. The source is an adult who was a healthcare worker with PCR-confirmed SARS-CoV-2 infection or an uninfected control (not recorded which).

In DNA form, the CDR3 reads TGTGCCAGCAGCTACGGAGGGACTACGCCCGGGGAGCTGTTTTTT. As protein: CASSYGGTTPGELFF. The chain joins TRBV11-2 to TRBJ2-2; 7 bases line up with TRBD2. This CDR3 contains 15 residues. Looked up from germline, CDR1 is SGHAT and CDR2 is FQNNGV. The ends lost 4 bases at V and 6 bases at J; junction bases unmatched: 8. Combining the CDR3 with reference TRBV11-2 and TRBJ2-2 gives the whole variable domain EAGVAQSPRYKIIEKRQSVAFWCNPISGHATLYWYQQILGQGPKLLIQFQNNGVVDDSQLPKDRFSAERLKGVDSTLKIQPAKLEDSAVYLCASSYGGTTPGELFFGEGSRLTVL.